This T cell receptor beta chain appears in the sequencing data of a study of blood T cell repertoires in COVID-19. Study overall: The United States, Italy and Spain were the sources of the acute and convalescent COVID-19 samples. T cells, B-cell-depleted T cells, or PBMCs supplied cDNA or gDNA.

Original processing notes: Estimation of nucleated cell counts relied on the amplification of reference gene primers. Clones were read by immunoSEQ multiplex PCR, and TCRdb kept only the in-frame ones, dropping some. V, J and clone size reflect that table, while D and trimming were determined from the DNA. Among about 150,000 clones listed, 85% to 90% were seen once. Looked up from germline, CDR1 is KGHDR and CDR2 is SFDVKD. V lost 6 bases and J 8 bases, leaving 13 bases between the germline ends. The CDR3 extends over 13 amino acids. The receptor was derived from a woman between 40 and 50 years old with acute or convalescent COVID-19. V gene TRBV24-1 combines with J gene TRBJ2-1; D gene ambiguous. The sample consisted of peripheral blood. The CDR3 DNA follows: TGTGCCACCAGTATAAGTTGGCTCCATGAGCAGTTCTTC. It specifies CATSISWLHEQFF.